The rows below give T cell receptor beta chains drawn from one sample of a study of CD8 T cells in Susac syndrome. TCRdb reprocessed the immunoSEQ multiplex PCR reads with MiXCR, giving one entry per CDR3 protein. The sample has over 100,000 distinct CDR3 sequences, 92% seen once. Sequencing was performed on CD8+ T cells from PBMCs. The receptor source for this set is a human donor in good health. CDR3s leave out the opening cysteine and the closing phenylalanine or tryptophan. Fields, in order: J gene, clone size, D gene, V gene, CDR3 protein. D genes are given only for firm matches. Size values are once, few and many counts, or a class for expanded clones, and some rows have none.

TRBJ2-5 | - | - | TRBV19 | ASSTQTGYQETQY
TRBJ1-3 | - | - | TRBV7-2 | ASSLVGSSGNTIY
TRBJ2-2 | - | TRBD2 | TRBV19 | AIDSGGTNTGELF
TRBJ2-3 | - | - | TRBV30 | AWSVRGDTQY
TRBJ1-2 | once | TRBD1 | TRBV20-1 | SARTGGNYGYT
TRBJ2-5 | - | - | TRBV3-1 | ASSPRLASQETQY
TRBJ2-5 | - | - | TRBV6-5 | ASSYSEGDLGGRNKQETQY
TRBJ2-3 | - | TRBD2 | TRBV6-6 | ASSPIGGRAGDTQY
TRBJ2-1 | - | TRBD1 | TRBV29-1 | SVSGQGSYNEQF
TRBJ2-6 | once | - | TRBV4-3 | ASSREGSSGANVLT
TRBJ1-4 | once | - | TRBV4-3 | ASSQEARGQPRLNEKLF
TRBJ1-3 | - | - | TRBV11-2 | ASSLNGMNSGNTIY
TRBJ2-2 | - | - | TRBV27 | ASSLKPANTGELF
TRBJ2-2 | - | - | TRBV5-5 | ASSPDVANTGELF
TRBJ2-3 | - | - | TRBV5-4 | ASSFFGVGDVYTQY
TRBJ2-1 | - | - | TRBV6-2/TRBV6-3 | ASSYGGNNEQF
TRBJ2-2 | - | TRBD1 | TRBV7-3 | ASSLSRGPSTGELF
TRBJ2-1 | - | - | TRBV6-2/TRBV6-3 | ASSYTPVVLNEQF
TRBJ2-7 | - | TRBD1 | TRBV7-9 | ASSFTGVYEQY
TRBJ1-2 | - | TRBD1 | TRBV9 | ASSEGDRSNYGYT
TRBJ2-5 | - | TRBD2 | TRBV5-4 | ASSPGGAGGPEETQY
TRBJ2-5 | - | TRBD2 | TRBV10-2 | ASRRTSGETQY
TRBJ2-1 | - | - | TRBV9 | ASSVAQDPYNEQF
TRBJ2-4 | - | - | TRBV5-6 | ASSPPSRVGIQY
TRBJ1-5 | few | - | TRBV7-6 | ASSLGGIQPQH
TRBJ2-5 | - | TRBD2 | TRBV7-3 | ASSPSRGGRETQY
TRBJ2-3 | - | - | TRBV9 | ASSALWGGLNTQY
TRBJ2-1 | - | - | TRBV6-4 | ANSDDSSYNEQF
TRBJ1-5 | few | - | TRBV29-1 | SVKKGRNQPQH
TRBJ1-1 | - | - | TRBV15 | ATSRDRLNTEAF
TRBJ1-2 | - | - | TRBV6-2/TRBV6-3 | ASSYAGAHYGYT
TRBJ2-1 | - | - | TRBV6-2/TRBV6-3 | ASSTPTYNEQF
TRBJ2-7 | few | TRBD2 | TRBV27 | ASSPRFSGSNEQY
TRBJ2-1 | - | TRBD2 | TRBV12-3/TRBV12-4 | ASSPGLASAYNEQF
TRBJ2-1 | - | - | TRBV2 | ASSEAPGSSYNEQF
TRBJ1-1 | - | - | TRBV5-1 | ASSSGVANTEAF
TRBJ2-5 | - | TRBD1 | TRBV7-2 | ASSLGGTGGETQY
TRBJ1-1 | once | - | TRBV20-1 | SARDDRPNTEAF
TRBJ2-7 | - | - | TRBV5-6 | ASSYESRIHEQY
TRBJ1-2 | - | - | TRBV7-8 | ASSLRPQPGSYGYT
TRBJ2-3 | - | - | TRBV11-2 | ASSLGMGDTQY
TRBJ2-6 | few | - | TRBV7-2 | ASSNSGANVLT
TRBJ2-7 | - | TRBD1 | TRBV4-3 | ASSQGGGGEQY
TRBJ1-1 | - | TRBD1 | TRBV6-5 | ASRTGGARTEAF
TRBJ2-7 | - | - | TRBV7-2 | ASSLVRGLSYEQY
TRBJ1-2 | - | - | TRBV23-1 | ASLGSGRLGYGYT